The entry that follows covers one TCR beta chain sequence. Its specificity is not known. Libraries were prepared by immunoSEQ multiplex PCR; TCRdb keeps only in-frame clonotypes and omits some of them. The sample records more than 150,000 clones, about 86% being singletons. The data were taken from a study of T cell responses to AZD1222 COVID-19 vaccine. Trimming cost V 5 bases and J 8 bases; bases outside gene matches: 2. The CDR3 is 12 amino acids. Germline V lookup: CDR1 KGHSH, CDR2 LQKENI. Study-wide results and limits: Clonal diversity was possibly underestimated; the donors were predominantly white British and more often female. Spike-specific TCR breadth and depth went up after people got two AZD1222 doses. Close to half of all spike-specific TCRs reportedly target regions of the variants that are unmutated. Every sample of the repertoires postdated the peak T cell response.

This clonotype was obtained from an adult in good health. This chain uses TRBV18 with TRBJ2-1; 8 bases are a match to TRBD2. The sample here was peripheral blood, taken on day 0 of AZD1222 vaccination. The CDR3 here is CASSYSGDEQFF. The CDR3 DNA sequence: TGTGCCAGCTCATATAGCGGGGATGAGCAGTTCTTC. Using reference TRBV18 and TRBJ2-1 for the parts outside the CDR3, the full variable domain is NAGVMQNPRHLVRRRGQEARLRCSPMKGHSHVYWYRQLPEEGLKFMVYLQKENIIDESGMPKERFSAEFPKEGPSILRIQQVVRGDSAAYFCASSYSGDEQFFGPGTRLTVL.